Following are 23 T cell receptor beta chains from one sample sequenced in a study of regulatory T cells in long-lasting Graves disease. The time point was: newly diagnosed GD, antithyroid drugs for less than 3 months. Extracted RNA from PBMCs served as the source of the TCR library. The TCR beta library used iRepertoire HTBI primers with Arm-PCR amplification of CDR3. From the multiplex PCR reads, TCRdb called clonotypes with MiXCR, one entry per CDR3 protein. The table shows 350,000 to 500,000 distinct CDR3 sequences, with roughly 15% occurring only once. These data also formed part of another study, on T cells in Graves' hyperthyroidism and ophthalmopathy.

The source was peripheral blood mononuclear cells (PBMCs), collected at new diagnosis, from a patient treated with antithyroid drugs. The origin of the receptors is a woman aged 25 to 39 with Graves disease.

This clonotype was counted a few times. The chain links TRBV7-9 to TRBJ2-7; TRBD2 matches 14 bases. V dropped 5 bases and J dropped 4; count of bases not matched to a gene: 7. The CDR3 is made up of 16 amino acids. The germline V gene has CDR1 SEHNR and CDR2 FQNEAQ (reference sequence). The CDR3, as DNA: TGTGCCAGCAGCGGAGGACTAGCGGGAGGTGGATACGAGCAGTACTTC. Its translation is CASSGGLAGGGYEQYF.

There are many counts of this clonotype. The rearrangement links TRBV20-1 to TRBJ1-4, with D possibly being TRBD1 (5 bases). The CDR3 is 15 amino acids. The germline CDR1 and CDR2 sequences are DFQATT and SNEGSKA (reference sequence). Written as DNA, the CDR3 is TGCATCGCGAGGGACTCACTTTGGGCTAATGAAAAACTGTTTTTT. The encoded protein is CIARDSLWANEKLFF.

This clonotype was counted at least ten times. The V call is TRBV7-9, the J call TRBJ1-1; D remains unclear. V shed 6 bases and J shed 4 bases, with 15 bases lying between them. The CDR3 totals 14 residues. Looked up from germline, CDR1 is SEHNR and CDR2 is FQNEAQ (reference sequence). The CDR3 reads CASSVQGRITEAFF. In nucleotides, the CDR3 is TGTGCCAGCAGTGTCCAAGGACGGATCACTGAAGCTTTCTTT.

This clonotype was seen many times. J is TRBJ1-1 and V is TRBV6-5; tentative D call: TRBD1 (5 bases). V was shortened by 0 bases and J by 6 bases, with 14 bases between the two germline ends. The CDR3 runs to 15 residues. Per germline, CDR1 MNHEY and CDR2 SVGAGI. CDR3 DNA: TGTGCCAGCAGTTACTCCGGGGGGTCGTGGGCTGAAGCTTTCTTT. It is translated as CASSYSGGSWAEAFF.

This clonotype was observed many times. The chain uses TRBV27 and TRBJ2-1, with unresolved D. The CDR3 is 12 residues long. CDR1 and CDR2 from the germline V gene are MNHEY and SMNVEV (reference sequence). Trimming stripped 4 bases from V and 5 bases from J, with 6 bases between. The CDR3 loop reads CASSYNNNEQFF. CDR3 DNA sequence: TGTGCCAGCAGTTACAACAACAATGAGCAGTTCTTC.

The chain has TRBV9 and TRBJ2-2; 11 bases are shared with TRBD1. The junction had 9 bases not matched to a gene; V was cut back by 4 bases and J by 4 bases. The CDR3 runs to 17 residues. Germline V CDR1 and CDR2: SGDLS, YYNGEE. The CDR3 reads CASSPPGTGGSTGELFF. As DNA, the CDR3 is TGTGCCAGCAGCCCCCCCGGGACAGGGGGGTCCACCGGGGAGCTGTTTTTT.

This clonotype was seen at least ten times. The chain links TRBV6-1 to TRBJ1-5; D gene ambiguous. Deletions cut 4 bases from V and 7 bases from J, with 11 bases between. Germline V gene sequence: CDR1 MNHNS, CDR2 SASEGT. This CDR3 is built from 13 residues. CDR3 residues: CASSGPGRQPQHF. The CDR3 DNA follows: TGTGCCAGCAGTGGCCCAGGAAGACAGCCCCAGCATTTT.

The chain recombines TRBV20-1 with TRBJ2-4, with D unclear. This CDR3 contains 15 residues. Trimming removed 6 bases from V and 0 bases from J, with 15 bases in between. Germline-derived CDR1 and CDR2 are DFQATT and SNEGSKA (reference sequence). The DNA of the CDR3 is TGCAGTGCGTACACTCAGGCGTTAGCCAAAAACATTCAGTACTTC. It translates to CSAYTQALAKNIQYF.

This clonotype was recorded many times. The chain recombines TRBV15 with TRBJ1-4; 7 bases align to TRBD1. Trimming removed 4 bases from V and 5 bases from J; junction bases left unmatched: 7. Germline V gene data show CDR1 as LNHNV and CDR2 as YYDKDF (reference sequence). The CDR3 runs 15 residues. The CDR3 loop is CATSTDRAQNEKLFF. Written as DNA, the CDR3 is TGTGCCACCAGCACCGACAGGGCCCAGAATGAAAAACTGTTTTTT.

This clonotype was observed a few times. V and J are TRBV6-1 and TRBJ1-5; the D is unclear. Trimming removed 4 bases at V and 3 bases at J, with 19 bases between. The length of the CDR3 is 17 residues. From germline, CDR1 is MNHNS and CDR2 SASEGT. The CDR3 bases are TGTGCCAGCAGTGGGACTCGGGTGAGCCGCGCCAATCAGCCCCAGCATTTT. It codes for CASSGTRVSRANQPQHF.

This clonotype was counted a few times. The rearrangement joins TRBV20-1 to TRBJ2-7; a possible D gene is TRBD1 (5 bases). The CDR3 length is 15 residues. Trimming took 6 bases from V and 3 from J, leaving 21 bases between them. Germline V gives CDR1 DFQATT, CDR2 SNEGSKA (reference sequence). CDR3 residues: CSALSPQEPLYEQYF. CDR3 nucleotides: TGCAGTGCCCTTTCACCACAGGAACCTCTCTACGAGCAGTACTTC.

This clonotype was observed many times. This chain links TRBV15 with TRBJ2-1; no definite D call. V lost 0 bases and J lost 10, with 7 bases in between. The germline V gene has CDR1 LNHNV and CDR2 YYDKDF (reference sequence). The CDR3 runs to 12 residues. CDR3 loop: CATSRDAGEQFF. In nucleotides, the CDR3 is TGTGCCACCAGCAGAGATGCTGGGGAGCAGTTCTTC.

The chain carries TRBV12-5 and TRBJ2-3; a weak D match, TRBD2 (5 bases). In germline, CDR1 is LGHNT, CDR2 FRNRAP. The CDR3 has 13 amino acids. V was trimmed by 3 bases and J by 4 bases, leaving 8 bases between them. The CDR3 DNA reads as TGTGCTAGTGGTTTAACGGAGGCAGATACGCAGTATTTT. Translated: CASGLTEADTQYF.

This clonotype was detected only a few times. CDR3 amino acids: CASKDIGEKLFF. The DNA of the CDR3 is TGTGCCAGCAAAGACATCGGTGAAAAACTGTTTTTT. The chain recombines TRBV6-2 or TRBV6-3 with TRBJ1-4, with no clear D. The V and J ends lost 7 bases and 7 bases respectively, with 10 bases between them. There are 12 residues in the CDR3. CDR1 is MNHEY and CDR2 is SVGEGT in the germline V gene.

This clonotype was observed many times. The chain couples TRBV12-3 or TRBV12-4 to TRBJ1-4, with D perhaps matching TRBD1 (6 bases). Deletions cut 6 bases from V and 8 bases from J, with 19 bases between. This CDR3 region has 15 residues. CDR3 in amino acids: CASSPGGRLSEKLFF. The CDR3 nucleotides read TGTGCCAGCAGCCCCGGGGGCAGGCTAAGCGAAAAACTGTTTTTT.

This clonotype has a handful of counts. This chain connects TRBV4-1 to TRBJ2-1, with D maybe TRBD2 (5 bases). The CDR3 loop spans 14 amino acids. Per germline, CDR1 MGHRA and CDR2 YSYEKL. The V end was cut by 0 bases, the J end by 3 bases, with 6 bases between. This chain's CDR3 is CASSQDRDYNEQFF. The CDR3 DNA sequence: TGCGCCAGCAGCCAAGACCGGGACTACAATGAGCAGTTCTTC.

In this sample, this clonotype turned up many times. The chain combines TRBV28 with TRBJ1-5; 8 bases map to TRBD1. CDR1 and CDR2 (germline): MDHEN, SYDVKM. The V segment lost 6 bases and the J segment 3 bases; nucleotides outside the gene matches: 10. The CDR3 contains 16 residues. CDR3 nucleotide sequence: TGTGCCAGCAGCTATGACAGGGGAAGTTCCAATCAGCCCCAGCATTTT. It yields the protein CASSYDRGSSNQPQHF.

This clonotype was counted ten times or more. DNA of the CDR3: TGCAGAGATGACCGGGGCACTGGAAACACCATATATTTT. Protein sequence: CRDDRGTGNTIYF. The gene calls are TRBV29-1 and TRBJ1-3, with D perhaps TRBD1 (5 bases). CDR3 length: 13 amino acids. CDR1 SQVTM and CDR2 ANQGSEA come from the germline V gene.

This clonotype was detected many times. This chain connects TRBV12-3 or TRBV12-4 to TRBJ2-1; D is perhaps TRBD1 (5 bases). The CDR3 consists of 14 residues. V was trimmed by 4 bases and J by 8 bases, leaving 15 bases between them. The CDR3 sequence is CASSSDITRYEQFF. For the CDR3, the DNA is TGTGCCAGCAGTTCGGACATTACACGGTATGAGCAGTTCTTC.

This sequence joins TRBV6-2 or TRBV6-3 and TRBJ2-1; TRBD2 aligns across 7 bases. Germline-derived CDR1 and CDR2 are MNHEY and SVGEGT. CDR3 size: 15 residues. V shed 1 base, J shed 4 bases, and the junction held 4 bases outside the gene matches. CDR3 residues: CASSYWGGGYNEQFF. For the CDR3, the DNA is TGTGCCAGCAGTTACTGGGGGGGAGGTTACAATGAGCAGTTCTTC.

This clonotype came up many times. The CDR3, as DNA: TGTGCCACCAGCAGGGGGATGAACACTGAAGCTTTCTTT. Translated, it gives CATSRGMNTEAFF. The chain employs TRBV15 and TRBJ1-1; no clear D. Trimming pared 3 bases from V and 0 bases from J, leaving 5 bases between. CDR3 length equals 13 residues. Germline V gives CDR1 LNHNV, CDR2 YYDKDF (reference sequence).

This clonotype was counted at least ten times. The rearrangement uses TRBV28 and TRBJ1-1, with D perhaps matching TRBD1 (5 bases). V lost 2 bases and J lost 8, with 18 bases in between. The CDR3 contains 15 residues. The V gene's germline CDR1 is MDHEN and CDR2 SYDVKM. CDR3 region: CASSLVGGTNIEAFF. CDR3 coding DNA: TGTGCCAGCAGTTTAGTCGGTGGGACGAATATAGAAGCTTTCTTT.

This clonotype was seen many times. The chain is built from TRBV12-3 or TRBV12-4 and TRBJ2-5; D perhaps matches TRBD1 (6 bases). Trimming cost V 3 bases and J 4 bases, with 6 bases left between them. The CDR3 sequence is 12 residues long. The CDR3 sequence is CASSFRGETQYF. In DNA, the CDR3 is TGTGCCAGCAGTTTCAGGGGAGAGACCCAGTACTTC.